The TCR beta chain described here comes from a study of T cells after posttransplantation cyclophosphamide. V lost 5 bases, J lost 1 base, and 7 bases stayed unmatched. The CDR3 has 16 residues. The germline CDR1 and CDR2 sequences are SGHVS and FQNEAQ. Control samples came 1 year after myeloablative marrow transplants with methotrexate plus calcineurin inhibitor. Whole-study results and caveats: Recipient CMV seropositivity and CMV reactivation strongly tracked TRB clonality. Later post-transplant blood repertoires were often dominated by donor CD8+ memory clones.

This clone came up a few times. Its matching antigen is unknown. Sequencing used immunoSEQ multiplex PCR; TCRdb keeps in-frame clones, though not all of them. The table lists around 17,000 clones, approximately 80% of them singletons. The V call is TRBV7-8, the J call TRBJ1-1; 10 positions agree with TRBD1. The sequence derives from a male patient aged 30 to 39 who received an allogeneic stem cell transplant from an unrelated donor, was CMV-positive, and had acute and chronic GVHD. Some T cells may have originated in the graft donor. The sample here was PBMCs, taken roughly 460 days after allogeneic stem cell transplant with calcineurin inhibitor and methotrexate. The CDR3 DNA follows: TGTGCCAGCAGCCCTGGGACAGGGGTAACGAACACTGAAGCTTTCTTT. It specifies CASSPGTGVTNTEAFF.